This TCR beta chain was identified in a study of regulatory T cells in long-lasting Graves disease. Trimming took 0 bases from V and 9 from J; bases not matched to a gene: 7. CDR1 DFQATT and CDR2 SNEGSKA come from the germline V gene (reference sequence). The CDR3 sequence is 15 residues long. Stated time point: persistent/refractory GD, antithyroid drugs over 5 years with positive TRAb. Preparation of the TCR library used RNA extracted from PBMCs. In building TCR beta libraries, iRepertoire HTBI primers were used together with Arm-PCR of CDR3 regions. MiXCR, applied by TCRdb to the multiplex PCR reads, yields one record per CDR3 protein. Of around 400,000 distinct CDR3 sequences in the sample, about a quarter were seen once.

The sequence was collected from a female donor with Graves disease. The source was peripheral blood mononuclear cells (PBMCs), collected when the disease was refractory, from a patient treated with antithyroid drugs. The genes are TRBV20-1 and TRBJ2-2, with 10 bases identical to TRBD2. The CDR3 DNA is TGCAGTGCTAGAGATTCGGCTAGCGGGGGCCGGGAGCTGTTTTTT. It yields the protein CSARDSASGGRELFF.